This T cell receptor beta chain is drawn from a study of response to subunit inactivated influenza vaccine. This clonotype was seen many times. TCRdb reprocessed the RT-PCR reads via MiXCR and lists one record per CDR3 protein. The repertoire holds over 800,000 distinct CDR3 sequences, 20% to 25% seen once, with roughly 10% in the top ten. V shed 5 bases and J shed 2 bases, with 12 bases lying between them. The CDR3 runs 14 residues. The sequence came from a man between 50 and 59 years old who received an inactivated influenza vaccine. Source: PBMCs from blood, taken more than 4 days after vaccination. This chain joins TRBV12-3 or TRBV12-4 and TRBJ1-1; no firm D call. The CDR3 loop reads CASSLRSLNTEAFF. The CDR3 DNA reads TGTGCCAGCAGTCTCAGGAGCCTCAACACTGAAGCTTTCTTT.